The TCR beta chain under discussion was sequenced for a study of metastatic and nonmetastatic thyroid tumors. The CDR3 has 17 amino acids. V shed 4 bases and J shed 0 bases, with 19 bases lying between them. The germline CDR1 and CDR2 sequences are SGDLS and YYNGEE. Ahead of thyroid surgery, no patient had received treatment of any kind. Many counts were recorded for this clone. From the PCR reads, TCRdb re-called clones with MiXCR. The table lists roughly 18,000 clones, 30% to 35% of them singletons. The sequenced material came from adjacent normal tissue. J is TRBJ1-1 and V is TRBV9; possibly TRBD1 for D (6 bases). The origin of this receptor is a female donor with papillary thyroid cancer or a benign thyroid nodule (not recorded which). Some clones in this sample may be carry-over from other donors' samples. The CDR3 nucleotides are TGTGCCAGCAGCTTATCAGGGGACAATGGTATGAACACTGAAGCTTTCTTT. Translating it yields CASSLSGDNGMNTEAFF.